This T cell receptor beta chain was found in a study of T cell repertoires in cytomegalovirus infection. Looking at the study overall: Alongside well-studied HLA-B-restricted CMV epitopes, recently identified HLA-C-restricted CMV epitopes were also used. Both CMV infection and a matching HLA type were indicated by public TCR beta signatures. Findings of the study overall: The response measured ex vivo was dominated by TCR beta clonotypes (HLA-C-restricted and CMV-specific). Pooled public TCR beta family frequency picked out CMV carriers with the relevant HLA.

This clonotype was counted at least ten times. Its antigen is unknown. TCRdb processed the reads anew with MiXCR; each CDR3 protein has one entry. Altogether roughly 90,000 distinct CDR3 sequences are present, around 25% being singletons, with the ten largest covering roughly 45%. The receptor comes from a human donor in good health (CMV status not recorded). Some clones in this sample may be carry-over from other donors' samples. The sequences come from CD8+ T cells from cultured PBMCs, collected from culture after CMV antigen stimulation.

The CDR3 nucleotides are TGCGCCAGCAGTCTCTCCTCGAGGGCAGATACGCAGTATTTT. Translation: CASSLSSRADTQYF. The chain couples TRBV10-2 to TRBJ2-3; tentatively, D is TRBD2 (5 bases). Trimming took off 5 bases at V and 4 bases at J, with 13 bases between the two ends. This CDR3 contains 14 residues. Germline V gives CDR1 WSHSY, CDR2 SAAADI.